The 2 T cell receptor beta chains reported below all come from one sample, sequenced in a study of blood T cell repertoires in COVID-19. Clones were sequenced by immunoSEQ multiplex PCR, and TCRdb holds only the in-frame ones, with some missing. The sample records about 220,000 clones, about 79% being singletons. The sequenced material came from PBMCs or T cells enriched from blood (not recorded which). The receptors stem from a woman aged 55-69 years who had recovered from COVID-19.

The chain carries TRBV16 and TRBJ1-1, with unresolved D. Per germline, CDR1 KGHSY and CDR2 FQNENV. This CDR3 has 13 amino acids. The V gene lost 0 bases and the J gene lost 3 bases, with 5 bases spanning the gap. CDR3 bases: TGTGCCAGCAGCCAATCCACATACACTGAAGCTTTCTTT. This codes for CASSQSTYTEAFF.

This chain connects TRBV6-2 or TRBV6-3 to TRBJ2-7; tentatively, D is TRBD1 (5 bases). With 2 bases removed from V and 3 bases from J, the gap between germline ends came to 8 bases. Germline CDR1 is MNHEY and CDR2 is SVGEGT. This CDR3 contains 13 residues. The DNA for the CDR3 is TGTGCCAGCAGTTACAGACAGATCTACGAGCAGTACTTC. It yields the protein CASSYRQIYEQYF.